The 17 T cell receptor beta chains below were found in one sample sequenced in a study of T-cell memory formation after mild COVID-19. MiXCR, applied by TCRdb to the 5' RACE reads, yields one record per CDR3 protein. The data show 500,000 to 600,000 distinct CDR3 sequences, around 17% seen once. The sample was PBMCs or a T cell subset sorted from them (not recorded which). These receptors were taken from an adult woman who had mild COVID-19 (a few samples of this study predate the infection). Cell type and time point are not known.

The chain links TRBV21-1 to TRBJ2-7; the table calls TRBD1, which could not be checked here. TRBV21-1 is shown as a pseudogene. The CDR3 is 11 residues long. The CDR3 sequence is CASSNEGQPNF. CDR3 in DNA: TGTGCCAGCAGCAATGAGGGACAACCCAATTTC.

Only a few counts were recorded for this clonotype. The rearrangement joins TRBV6-5 to TRBJ2-2; 7 bases align to TRBD1. Germline-derived CDR1 and CDR2 are MNHEY and SVGAGI. This CDR3 spans 14 amino acids. V shed 6 bases, J shed 3 bases, and the junction held 4 bases outside the gene matches. CDR3 residues: CASRIGTDTGELFF. CDR3 nucleotide sequence: TGTGCCAGCAGGATCGGGACAGACACCGGGGAGCTGTTTTTT.

The chain employs TRBV7-9 and TRBJ1-1, with 10 bases fitting TRBD1. Germline CDR1 SEHNR, CDR2 FQNEAQ (reference sequence). V lost 6 bases and J lost 4; bases outside the gene matches: 8. This CDR3 has 15 residues. CDR3 sequence reads: CASSYRQGAGTEAFF. In DNA form, the CDR3 reads TGTGCCAGCAGTTATCGACAGGGGGCAGGCACTGAAGCTTTCTTT.

CDR3 sequence (DNA): TGTGCCACCAGTGCCGCCGGGACCCCTACCTACAATGAGCAGTTCTTC. It specifies CATSAAGTPTYNEQFF. V is TRBV24-1 and J is TRBJ2-1; D might be TRBD1 or TRBD2, each matching 5 bases. V lost 5 bases and J 2 bases, leaving 15 bases between the germline ends. Germline V gene lookup returns CDR1 KGHDR and CDR2 SFDVKD. The CDR3 has 16 amino acids.

This clonotype was counted a few times. The V gene is TRBV7-2, the J gene TRBJ2-3; 14 bases map to TRBD2. Germline V gene data show CDR1 as SGHTA and CDR2 as FQGNSA. After removal of 4 bases from V and 5 bases from J, the junction contained 11 bases not matched to a gene. The CDR3 sequence is 18 residues long. CDR3 region: CASSSEGLAGDFRDTQYF. The CDR3 DNA is TGTGCCAGCAGCTCAGAGGGACTAGCGGGAGATTTTAGAGATACGCAGTATTTT.

This clonotype came up many times. The chain combines TRBV4-2 with TRBJ2-7; no reliable D call. Trimming removed 0 bases at V and 4 bases at J, with 13 bases between. Germline CDR1 is LGHNA and CDR2 is YNFKEQ. CDR3 length: 15 residues. CDR3 sequence reads: CASSQDMAFSYEQYF. Written as DNA, the CDR3 is TGTGCCAGCAGCCAAGATATGGCGTTTTCATACGAGCAGTACTTC.

The gene calls are TRBV29-1 and TRBJ2-7; the match to TRBD1 covers 7 bases. Germline V gives CDR1 SQVTM, CDR2 ANQGSEA. The CDR3 extends over 15 amino acids. V lost 4 bases, J lost 6 bases, and 15 bases stayed unmatched. The CDR3 nucleotides are TGCAGCGTTGGACAGGGATTCCTCGGGCTCGGCGAGCAGTACTTC. Translated, it gives CSVGQGFLGLGEQYF.

This clonotype showed up just a few times. The rearrangement joins TRBV10-3 to TRBJ2-3; no firm D call. V dropped 0 bases and J dropped 1 base, with 8 bases sitting between them. This CDR3 region has 15 residues. The V gene's germline CDR1 is ENHRY and CDR2 SYGVKD. CDR3 sequence: CAISESRAGTDTQYF. The CDR3 DNA reads as TGTGCCATCAGTGAGTCCCGGGCAGGCACAGATACGCAGTATTTT.

This clonotype came up a few times. J is TRBJ2-7 and V is TRBV27; D possibly corresponds to TRBD1 (5 bases). Germline V CDR1 and CDR2: MNHEY, SMNVEV (reference sequence). This CDR3 has 13 residues. V lost 5 bases and J 2 bases, leaving 10 bases between the germline ends. The CDR3 nucleotides are TGTGCCAGCAGTCACCAACAGGCCTACGAGCAGTACTTC. It specifies CASSHQQAYEQYF.

The CDR3, as DNA: TGCGCCAGCAGGGGGACAGGTTTTACCTACGAGCAGTACTTC. Its protein product is CASRGTGFTYEQYF. The rearrangement uses TRBV10-2 and TRBJ2-7, with 8 bases aligning to TRBD1. Germline V CDR1 and CDR2: WSHSY, SAAADI. J gave up 2 bases and V 6 bases, and 6 bases lay outside the gene matches. The CDR3 runs 14 residues.

CDR3 DNA: TGTGCCAGCACCCCTTCACCCCTCCACTTT. Translating gives CASTPSPLHF. The chain employs TRBV7-9 and TRBJ1-6; D not certain. CDR1 is SEHNR, CDR2 FQNEAQ, per germline (reference sequence). Trimming took 7 bases from V and 9 from J, leaving 4 bases between them. The CDR3 spans 10 residues. The complete variable domain, with remaining parts taken from reference TRBV7-9 and TRBJ1-6, reads DTGVSQNPRHKITKRGQNVTFRCDPISEHNRLYWYRQTLGQGPEFLTYFQNEAQLEKSRLLSDRFSAERPKGSFSTLEIQRTEQGDSAMYLCASTPSPLHFGNGTRLTVT.

This clonotype was observed a handful of times. The rearrangement links TRBV15 to TRBJ2-1; 11 bases match TRBD1. The CDR3 contains 17 residues. V was clipped by 2 bases and J by 6 bases; unmatched bases: 9. Per the germline V gene, CDR1 is LNHNV and CDR2 is YYDKDF (reference sequence). The CDR3 nucleotides are TGTGCCACCAGCAGATACGGACAGGGGGCGAAACGCAATGAGCAGTTCTTC. This translates into CATSRYGQGAKRNEQFF.

Comment on this clonotype: One junction end does not reproduce the germline sequence, and a read error may be involved. The chain uses TRBV5-8 and TRBJ2-5; 8 nucleotides align to TRBD2. The CDR3 covers 18 residues. Germline V gene data show CDR1 as SGHTS and CDR2 as YDEGEE. DNA for the CDR3: TGTGCCAGCAGCTTGTTCGGCGGAACGGGAGGGCGGAAAGAGACCAAGTACTTC. As protein: CASSLFGGTGGRKETKYF.

The J gene is TRBJ1-5, the V gene TRBV12-3 or TRBV12-4; D perhaps matches TRBD1 (5 bases). Between the trimmed V and J ends, which lost 1 base and 9 bases, there was a span of 13 bases. The CDR3 totals 14 residues. CDR3 nucleotide sequence: TGTGCCAGCAGTTTAGGAGACAGTATACGGCCCCAGCATTTT. Translation gives CASSLGDSIRPQHF.

The CDR3 reads CASSPAPGRLNTEAFF. The CDR3 coding sequence is TGTGCCAGCAGCCCGGCCCCGGGACGCTTGAACACTGAAGCTTTCTTT. The rearrangement links TRBV7-9 to TRBJ1-1, with D maybe TRBD1 (5 bases). CDR3 length: 16 amino acids. V gave up 5 bases and J gave up 0 bases, with 16 bases separating them. From germline, CDR1 is SEHNR and CDR2 FQNEAQ (reference sequence).

The V gene is TRBV7-9, the J gene TRBJ2-5, with TRBD2 as a possible D gene (6 bases). This CDR3 spans 14 amino acids. The germline V and J ends were trimmed by 0 bases and 6 bases, with 11 bases remaining between them. Germline loops: CDR1 SEHNR, CDR2 FQNEAQ (reference sequence). The CDR3, as DNA: TGTGCCAGCAGCTTAGCGCTCGGGACTCAGACCCAGTACTTC. It encodes CASSLALGTQTQYF.

The V and J genes are TRBV4-3 and TRBJ2-3; D unclear. The germline gives CDR1 LGHNA, CDR2 YSLEER. The CDR3 extends over 16 amino acids. With 1 base removed from V and 1 base from J, the gap between germline ends came to 12 bases. For the CDR3, the DNA is TGCGCCAGCAGCCAAGCAAGGAGCCTCCGCACAGATACGCAGTATTTT. It encodes CASSQARSLRTDTQYF.